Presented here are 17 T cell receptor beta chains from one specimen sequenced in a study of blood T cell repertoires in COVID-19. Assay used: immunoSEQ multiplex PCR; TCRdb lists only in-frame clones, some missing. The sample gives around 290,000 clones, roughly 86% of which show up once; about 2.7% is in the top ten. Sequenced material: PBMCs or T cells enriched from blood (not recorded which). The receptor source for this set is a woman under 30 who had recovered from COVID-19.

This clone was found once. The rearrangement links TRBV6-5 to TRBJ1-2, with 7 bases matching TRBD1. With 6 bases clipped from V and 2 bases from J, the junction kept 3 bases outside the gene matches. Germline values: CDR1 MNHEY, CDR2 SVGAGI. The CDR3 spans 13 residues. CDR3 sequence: CASSATGNYGYTF. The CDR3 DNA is TGTGCCAGCAGCGCGACAGGGAACTATGGCTACACCTTC.

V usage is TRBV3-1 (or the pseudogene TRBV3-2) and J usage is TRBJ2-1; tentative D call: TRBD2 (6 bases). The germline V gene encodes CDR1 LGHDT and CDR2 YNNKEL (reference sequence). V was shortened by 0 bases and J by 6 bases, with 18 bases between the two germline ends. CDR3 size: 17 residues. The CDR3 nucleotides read TGTGCCAGCAGCCAAGATACGAGGCGGGAACGGCCCAATGAGCAGTTCTTC. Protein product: CASSQDTRRERPNEQFF.

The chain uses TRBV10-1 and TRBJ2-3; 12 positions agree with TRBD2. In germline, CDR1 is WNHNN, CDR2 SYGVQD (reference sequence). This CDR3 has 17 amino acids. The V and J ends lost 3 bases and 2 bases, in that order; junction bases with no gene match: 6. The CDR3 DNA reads TGCGCCAGCAGTGACGGAGGACTAGCGGGATCCACAGATACGCAGTATTTT. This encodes CASSDGGLAGSTDTQYF.

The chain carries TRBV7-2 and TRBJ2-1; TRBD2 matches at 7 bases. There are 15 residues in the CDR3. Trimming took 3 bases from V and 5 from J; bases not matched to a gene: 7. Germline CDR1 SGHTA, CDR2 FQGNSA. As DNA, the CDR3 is TGTGCCAGCAGCTTTCAGCGGGGTAGGGACAATGAGCAGTTCTTC. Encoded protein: CASSFQRGRDNEQFF.

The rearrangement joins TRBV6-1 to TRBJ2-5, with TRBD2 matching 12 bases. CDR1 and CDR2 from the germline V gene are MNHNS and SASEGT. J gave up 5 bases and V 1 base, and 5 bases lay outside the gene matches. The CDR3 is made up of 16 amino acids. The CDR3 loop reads CASSEGGLAGFETQYF. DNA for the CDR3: TGTGCCAGCAGTGAAGGCGGACTAGCGGGATTCGAGACCCAGTACTTC.

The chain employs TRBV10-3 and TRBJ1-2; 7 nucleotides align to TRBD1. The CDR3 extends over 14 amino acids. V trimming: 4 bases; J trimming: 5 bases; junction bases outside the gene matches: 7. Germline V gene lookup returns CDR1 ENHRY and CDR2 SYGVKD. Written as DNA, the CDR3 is TGTGCCATCAGTGGACTTGACAGGGATTATGGCTACACCTTC. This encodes CAISGLDRDYGYTF.

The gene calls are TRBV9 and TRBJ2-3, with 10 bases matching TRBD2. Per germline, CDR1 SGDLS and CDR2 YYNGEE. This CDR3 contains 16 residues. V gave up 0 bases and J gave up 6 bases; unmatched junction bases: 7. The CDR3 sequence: CASSVAAGGPSDTQYF. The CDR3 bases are TGTGCCAGCAGCGTAGCAGCGGGGGGGCCGTCGGATACGCAGTATTTT.

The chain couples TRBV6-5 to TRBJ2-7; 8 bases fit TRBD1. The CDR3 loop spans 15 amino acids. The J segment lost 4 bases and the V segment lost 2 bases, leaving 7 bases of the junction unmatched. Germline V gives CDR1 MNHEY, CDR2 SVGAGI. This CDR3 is CASSYEDRAIYEQYF. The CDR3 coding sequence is TGTGCCAGCAGTTACGAGGACAGGGCTATTTACGAGCAGTACTTC.

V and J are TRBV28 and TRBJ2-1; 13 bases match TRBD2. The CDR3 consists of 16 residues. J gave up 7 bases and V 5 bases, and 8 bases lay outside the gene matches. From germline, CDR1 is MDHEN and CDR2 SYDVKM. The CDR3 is CASSPRTSGRWNEQFF. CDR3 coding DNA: TGTGCCAGCAGTCCCCGGACTAGCGGGAGATGGAATGAGCAGTTCTTC. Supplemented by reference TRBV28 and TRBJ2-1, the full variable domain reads DVKVTQSSRYLVKRTGEKVFLECVQDMDHENMFWYRQDPGLGLRLIYFSYDVKMKEKGDIPEGYSVSREKKERFSLILESASTNQTSMYLCASSPRTSGRWNEQFFGPGTRLTVL.

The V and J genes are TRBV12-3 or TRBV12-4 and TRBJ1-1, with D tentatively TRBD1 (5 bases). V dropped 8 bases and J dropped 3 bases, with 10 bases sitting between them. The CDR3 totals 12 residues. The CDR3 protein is CASDRGDTEAFF. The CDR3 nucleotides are TGTGCCAGCGACAGAGGAGACACTGAAGCTTTCTTT.

The CDR3 sequence: CASSEIGPRRGTGELFF. The DNA of the CDR3 is TGTGCCAGCAGTGAAATCGGTCCTAGAAGAGGCACCGGGGAGCTGTTTTTT. V is TRBV2 and J is TRBJ2-2; D unclear. V was shortened by 2 bases and J by 4 bases, with 17 bases between the two germline ends. The germline gives CDR1 SNHLY, CDR2 FYNNEI. The CDR3 is 17 amino acids. The full variable domain, in which reference TRBV2 and TRBJ2-2 provide the parts outside the CDR3, is EPEVTQTPSHQVTQMGQEVILRCVPISNHLYFYWYRQILGQKVEFLVSFYNNEISEKSEIFDDQFSVERPDGSNFTLKIRSTKLEDSAMYFCASSEIGPRRGTGELFFGEGSRLTVL.

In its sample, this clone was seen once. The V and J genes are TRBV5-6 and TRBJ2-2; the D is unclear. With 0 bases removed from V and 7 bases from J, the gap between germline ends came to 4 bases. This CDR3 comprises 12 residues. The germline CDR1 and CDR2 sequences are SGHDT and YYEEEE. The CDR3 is CASSLAGGELFF. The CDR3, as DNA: TGTGCCAGCAGCTTGGCAGGCGGGGAGCTGTTTTTT.

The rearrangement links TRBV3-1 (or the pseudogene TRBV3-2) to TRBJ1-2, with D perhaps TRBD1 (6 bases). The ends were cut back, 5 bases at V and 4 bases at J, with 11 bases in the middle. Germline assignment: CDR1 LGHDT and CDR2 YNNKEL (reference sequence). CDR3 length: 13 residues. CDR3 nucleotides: TGTGCCAGCAGCTTAGACAGGACCTATGGCTACACCTTC. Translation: CASSLDRTYGYTF.

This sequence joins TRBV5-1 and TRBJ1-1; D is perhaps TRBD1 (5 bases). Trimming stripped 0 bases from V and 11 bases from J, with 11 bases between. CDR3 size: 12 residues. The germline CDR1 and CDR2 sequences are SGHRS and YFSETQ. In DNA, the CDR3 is TGCGCCAGCAGCTTGGATGGAGGGGAGGCTTTCTTT. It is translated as CASSLDGGEAFF.

The CDR3 region is CASSISGVNYGYTF. CDR3 sequence (DNA): TGTGCCAGTAGTATCTCAGGGGTGAACTATGGCTACACCTTC. The V call is TRBV19, the J call TRBJ1-2; TRBD1 might be the D (6 bases). V lost 3 bases to trimming and J lost 2 bases, with 10 bases between them. CDR1 and CDR2 from the germline V gene are LNHDA and SQIVND (reference sequence). The CDR3 is 14 amino acids.

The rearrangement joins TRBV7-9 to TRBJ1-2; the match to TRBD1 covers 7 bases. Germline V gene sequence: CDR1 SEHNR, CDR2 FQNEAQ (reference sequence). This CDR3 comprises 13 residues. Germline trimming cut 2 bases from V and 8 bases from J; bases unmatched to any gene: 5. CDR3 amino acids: CASSLSEGQGYTF. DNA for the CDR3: TGTGCCAGCAGCTTAAGTGAGGGACAGGGCTACACCTTC.

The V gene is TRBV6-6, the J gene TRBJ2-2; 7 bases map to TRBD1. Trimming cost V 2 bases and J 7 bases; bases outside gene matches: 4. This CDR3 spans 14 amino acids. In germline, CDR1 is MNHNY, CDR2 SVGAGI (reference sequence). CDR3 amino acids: CASSYEGTVGELFF. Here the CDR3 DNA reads TGTGCCAGCAGTTACGAGGGGACAGTCGGGGAGCTGTTTTTT.